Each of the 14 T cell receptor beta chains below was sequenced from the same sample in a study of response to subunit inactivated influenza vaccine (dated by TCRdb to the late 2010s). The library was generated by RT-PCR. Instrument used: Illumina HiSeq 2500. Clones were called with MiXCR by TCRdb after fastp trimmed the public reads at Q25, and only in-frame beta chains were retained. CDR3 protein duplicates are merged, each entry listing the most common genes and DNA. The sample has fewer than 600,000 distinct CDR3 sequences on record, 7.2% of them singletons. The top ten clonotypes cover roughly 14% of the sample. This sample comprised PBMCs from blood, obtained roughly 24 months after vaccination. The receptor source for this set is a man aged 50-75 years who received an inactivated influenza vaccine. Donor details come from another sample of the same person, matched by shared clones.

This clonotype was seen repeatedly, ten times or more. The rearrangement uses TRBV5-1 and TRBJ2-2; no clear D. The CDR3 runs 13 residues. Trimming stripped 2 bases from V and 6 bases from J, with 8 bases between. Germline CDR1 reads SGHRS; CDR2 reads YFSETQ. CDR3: CASSFGEAGELFF. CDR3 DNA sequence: TGCGCCAGCAGCTTTGGCGAGGCCGGGGAGCTGTTTTTT.

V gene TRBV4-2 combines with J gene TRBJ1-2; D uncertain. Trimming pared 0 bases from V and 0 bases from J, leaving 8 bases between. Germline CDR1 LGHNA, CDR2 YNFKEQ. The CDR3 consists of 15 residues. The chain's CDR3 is CASSQEGYTNYGYTF. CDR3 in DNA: TGTGCCAGCAGCCAAGAGGGGTACACTAACTATGGCTACACCTTC.

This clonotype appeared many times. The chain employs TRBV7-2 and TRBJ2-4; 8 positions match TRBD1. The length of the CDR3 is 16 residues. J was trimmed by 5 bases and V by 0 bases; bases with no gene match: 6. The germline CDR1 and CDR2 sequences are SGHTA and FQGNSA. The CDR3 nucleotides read TGTGCCAGCAGCTTAGCGCGGAAACAGGGGGAAAACATTCAGTACTTC. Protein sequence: CASSLARKQGENIQYF.

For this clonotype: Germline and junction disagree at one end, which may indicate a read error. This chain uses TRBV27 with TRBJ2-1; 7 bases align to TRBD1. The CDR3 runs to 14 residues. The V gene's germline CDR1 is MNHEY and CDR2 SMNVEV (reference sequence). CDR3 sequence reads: CASSNRGSYNERFF. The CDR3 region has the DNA TGTGCCAGCAGCAACAGGGGCTCCTACAATGAGCGGTTCTTC.

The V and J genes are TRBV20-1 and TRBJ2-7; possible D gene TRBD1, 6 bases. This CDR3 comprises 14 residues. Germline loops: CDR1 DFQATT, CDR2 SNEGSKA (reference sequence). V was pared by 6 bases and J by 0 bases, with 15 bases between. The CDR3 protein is CSARQDLISYEQYF. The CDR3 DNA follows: TGCAGTGCCCGACAGGACTTAATCTCCTACGAGCAGTACTTC.

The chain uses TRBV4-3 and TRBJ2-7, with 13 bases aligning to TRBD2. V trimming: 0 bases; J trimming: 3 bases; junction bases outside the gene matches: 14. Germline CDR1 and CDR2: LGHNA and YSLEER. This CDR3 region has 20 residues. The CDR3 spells CASSQEFLGVGTSGIYEQYF. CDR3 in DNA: TGCGCCAGCAGCCAAGAATTTCTTGGAGTAGGGACTAGCGGGATCTACGAGCAGTACTTC.

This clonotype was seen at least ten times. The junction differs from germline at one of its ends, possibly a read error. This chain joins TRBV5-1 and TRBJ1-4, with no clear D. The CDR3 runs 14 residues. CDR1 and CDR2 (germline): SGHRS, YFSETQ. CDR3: CASSLRSGNENLFF. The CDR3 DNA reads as TGCGCCAGCAGCTTGCGGTCGGGGAATGAAAACCTGTTTTTT.

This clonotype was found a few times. CDR3 sequence reads: CASSLSGTGDVTQYF. CDR3 nucleotide sequence: TGTGCCAGCAGCTTATCCGGGACAGGGGATGTGACCCAGTACTTC. The chain has TRBV5-5 and TRBJ2-5; 10 nucleotides match TRBD1. The CDR3 runs to 15 residues. The germline gives CDR1 SGHKS, CDR2 YYEKEE (reference sequence). J was trimmed by 7 bases and V by 2 bases; bases with no gene match: 8.

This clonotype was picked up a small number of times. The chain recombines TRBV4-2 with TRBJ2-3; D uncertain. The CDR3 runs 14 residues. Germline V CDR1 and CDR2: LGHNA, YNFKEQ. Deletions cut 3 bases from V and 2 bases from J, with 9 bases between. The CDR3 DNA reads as TGTGCCAGCAGCCAGCTCCATTTCACAGATACGCAGTATTTT. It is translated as CASSQLHFTDTQYF.

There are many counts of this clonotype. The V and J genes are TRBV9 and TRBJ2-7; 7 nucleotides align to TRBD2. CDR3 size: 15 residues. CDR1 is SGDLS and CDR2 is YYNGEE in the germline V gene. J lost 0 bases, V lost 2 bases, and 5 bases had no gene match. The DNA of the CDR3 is TGTGCCAGCAGCGTTGGGGGGGACGCCTCCTACGAGCAGTACTTC. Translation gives CASSVGGDASYEQYF.

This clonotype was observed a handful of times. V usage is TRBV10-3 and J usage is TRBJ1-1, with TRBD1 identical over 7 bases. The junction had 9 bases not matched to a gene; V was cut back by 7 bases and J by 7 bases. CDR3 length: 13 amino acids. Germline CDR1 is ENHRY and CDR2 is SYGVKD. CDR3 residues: CAITSGGGFEAFF. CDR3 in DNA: TGTGCCATCACCTCGGGAGGGGGCTTTGAAGCTTTCTTT.

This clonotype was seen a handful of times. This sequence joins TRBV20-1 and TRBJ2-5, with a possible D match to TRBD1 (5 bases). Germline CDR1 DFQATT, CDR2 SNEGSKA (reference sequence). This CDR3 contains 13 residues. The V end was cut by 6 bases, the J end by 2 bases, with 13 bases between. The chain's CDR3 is CSARQWTQETQYF. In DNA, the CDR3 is TGCAGTGCCAGACAGTGGACACAAGAGACCCAGTACTTC.

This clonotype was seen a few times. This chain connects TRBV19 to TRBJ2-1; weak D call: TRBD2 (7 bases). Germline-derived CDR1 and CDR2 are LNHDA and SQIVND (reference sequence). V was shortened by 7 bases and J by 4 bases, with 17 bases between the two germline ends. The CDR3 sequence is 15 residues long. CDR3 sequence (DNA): TGTGCCAGTACCCGCCCGGGGGGCAATTACAATGAGCAGTTCTTC. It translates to CASTRPGGNYNEQFF.

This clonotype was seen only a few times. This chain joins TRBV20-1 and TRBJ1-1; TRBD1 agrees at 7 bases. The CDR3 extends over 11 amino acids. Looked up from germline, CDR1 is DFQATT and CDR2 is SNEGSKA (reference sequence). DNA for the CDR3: TGCAGGGGGACAGCGGGGACTGAAGCTTTCTTT. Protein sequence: CRGTAGTEAFF.